This T cell receptor (beta chain) emerged from a study of T cells in Graves' hyperthyroidism and ophthalmopathy. Amplified TCR beta CDR3 regions came from RNA transcripts. First-round RT-PCR targeting the TCR CDR3 was performed with the HTBI primer set. TCRdb re-derived calls from the multiplex PCR reads in MiXCR, one entry per CDR3 protein. Among about 700,000 distinct CDR3 sequences listed, less than 15% were seen once. The hyperthyroidism was newly diagnosed and had lasted under 2 months; the patients were aged 18 to 65. The CDR3 has 16 residues. CDR1 is MDHEN and CDR2 is SYDVKM in the germline V gene. With 5 bases removed from V and 5 bases from J, the gap between germline ends came to 19 bases.

V usage is TRBV28 and J usage is TRBJ2-1, with D perhaps given as TRBD1 or TRBD2 (6 bases each). What was sequenced was blood. The sequence was obtained from a woman between 18 and 30 years old with Graves' hyperthyroidism. CDR3 sequence (DNA): TGTGCCAGCAGTCCGCGGGACACCGGGGCGGACAATGAGCAGTTCTTC. It translates to CASSPRDTGADNEQFF. The full variable domain, in which reference TRBV28 and TRBJ2-1 provide the parts outside the CDR3, is DVKVTQSSRYLVKRTGEKVFLECVQDMDHENMFWYRQDPGLGLRLIYFSYDVKMKEKGDIPEGYSVSREKKERFSLILESASTNQTSMYLCASSPRDTGADNEQFFGPGTRLTVL.